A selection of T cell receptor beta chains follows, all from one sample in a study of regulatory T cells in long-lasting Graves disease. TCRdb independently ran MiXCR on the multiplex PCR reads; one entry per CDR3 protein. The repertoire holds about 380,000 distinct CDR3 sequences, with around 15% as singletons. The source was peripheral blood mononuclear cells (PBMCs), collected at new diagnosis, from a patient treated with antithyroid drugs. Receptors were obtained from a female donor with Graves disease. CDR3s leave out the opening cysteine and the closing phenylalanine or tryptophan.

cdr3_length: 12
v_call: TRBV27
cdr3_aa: ASSLYQGSETQY

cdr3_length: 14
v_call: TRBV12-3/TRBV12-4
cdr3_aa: ASSFGLAGVGETQY

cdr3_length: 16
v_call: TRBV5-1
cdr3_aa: ASSLFHLGGASGNEQS

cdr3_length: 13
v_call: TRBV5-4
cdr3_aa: ASSSQREGRNEQF

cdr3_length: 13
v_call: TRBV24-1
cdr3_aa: ATSDEQGSTDTQY

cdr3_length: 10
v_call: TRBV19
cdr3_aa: RKGPASYEQY

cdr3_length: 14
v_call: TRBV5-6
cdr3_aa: ASSLGGTGTGAAQH

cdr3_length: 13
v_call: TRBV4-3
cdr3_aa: ASSPAVYSNEKLF

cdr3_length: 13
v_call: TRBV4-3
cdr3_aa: ASSQGTSEINEQF

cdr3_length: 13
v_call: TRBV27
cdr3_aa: ASSGQVGYNSPLH

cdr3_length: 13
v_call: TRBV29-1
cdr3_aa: SVDSPSDSYNEQF

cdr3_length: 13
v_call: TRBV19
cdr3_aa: ASRSAGGSYNEQF

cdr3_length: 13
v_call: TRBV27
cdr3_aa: ASSRGSGYDTEAF

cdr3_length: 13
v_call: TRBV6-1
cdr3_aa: ATRPMTASRETQY

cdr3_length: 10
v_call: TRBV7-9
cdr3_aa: ASSLVQETQY

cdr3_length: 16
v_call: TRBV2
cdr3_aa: ASSRGTGSFLISYEQY

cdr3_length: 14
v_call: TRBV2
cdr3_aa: ASSRRAGTGNNEQF

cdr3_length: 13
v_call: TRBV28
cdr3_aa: ASSLWQGERYGYT